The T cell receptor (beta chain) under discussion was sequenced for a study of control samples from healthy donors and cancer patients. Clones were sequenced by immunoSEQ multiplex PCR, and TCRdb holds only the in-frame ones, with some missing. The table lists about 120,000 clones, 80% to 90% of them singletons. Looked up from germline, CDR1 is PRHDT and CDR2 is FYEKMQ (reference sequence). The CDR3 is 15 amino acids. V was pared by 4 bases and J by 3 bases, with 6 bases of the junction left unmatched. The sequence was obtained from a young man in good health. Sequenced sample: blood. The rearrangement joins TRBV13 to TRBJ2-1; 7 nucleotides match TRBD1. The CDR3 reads CASSSRTGVYNEQFF. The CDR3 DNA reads TGTGCCAGCAGCTCCCGGACAGGAGTCTACAATGAGCAGTTCTTC.